This T cell receptor beta chain was recovered during a study of blood T cell repertoires in COVID-19. Sequencing used immunoSEQ multiplex PCR; TCRdb keeps in-frame clones, though not all of them. The sample lists roughly 410,000 clones; around 87% were seen once. Seattle-derived patients entered the study during active infection and were followed longitudinally. The sequence came from a woman aged 60-75 years with COVID-19, enrolled during active disease. The sample taken for sequencing was peripheral blood.

DNA of the CDR3: TGTGCCAGCACACCAGGACTCCTCTCCTACAATGAGCAGTTCTTC. Translated, it gives CASTPGLLSYNEQFF. The chain has TRBV7-9 and TRBJ2-1; tentative D call: TRBD2 (5 bases). The germline CDR1 and CDR2 sequences are SEHNR and FQNEAQ (reference sequence). The length of the CDR3 is 15 residues. Deletions cut 7 bases from V and 0 bases from J, with 13 bases between.